Reported below is one TCR beta chain. This receptor's antigen is unknown. Qualities for individual bases were not recorded, and no much larger clone is one base off. Donors were healthy HIV-negative adults with no recently reported acute infections or vaccinations. Every donor was a Caucasian adult living in Nashville, Tennessee, USA. CD4+ T cells were enriched by magnetic negative selection, after which naive cells were positively selected on CD45RA and the negative fraction was taken as the memory subset. Blood was collected by leukapheresis, and PBMCs were isolated by Ficoll-Histopaque density gradient centrifugation and then cryopreserved in liquid nitrogen vapor phase. Purity and quantity of every magnetically sorted T cell population were checked by analytical flow cytometry. Genomic DNA was isolated from every sorted fraction and measured by UV absorbance on a Nanodrop 2000c. This sample is drawn from a study of shared clonotypes between healthy human individuals (dated by TCRdb to about 2020). In terms of the full investigation: The cohort comprised a couple of women and three men aged 18 to 49 years. For each donor, CD4 naive and CD4 memory were each given three plates, CD8 naive was given two plates, and CD8 memory was given one plate. Each donor's leukapheresis produced roughly between roughly 0.94 and 9.5 billion PBMCs. To increase sequencing depth and limit assay-specific biases, different laboratories used diverse techniques to prepare libraries and sequence TCR repertoires. To estimate repertoire size and how much clonotypes are shared between individuals, the study performed deep sequencing of blood TCR repertoires from roughly five healthy adults. General findings and caveats noted by the study authors: Sampling was limited to blood, and TCR repertoires in tissue likely differ from TCR repertoires in blood. Incomplete sequencing was indicated by rarefaction of sorted-subset datasets, despite the large sequencing depth. Because the study included a small number of donors, the genetic and exposure-history diversity represented was limited. Based on pairwise subsampling, the degree of clonotype sharing among donors was expected to be affected by sequencing depth. Around 5% of naive CD4, 3% to 3.5% of naive CD8, 2.3% of memory CD4, and 0.35% to 0.5% of memory CD8 clonotypes were shared across several donors. Clonotypes shared by all four sorted-subset donors showed higher generation probabilities than non-shared clonotypes. Larger estimated clonotype richness was generally found for naive subsets than for memory subsets.

Reading from cysteine to phenylalanine, the CDR3 counts 13 amino acids. Solely the CDR3 DNA is kept, with 39 bases framed from the first base. CDR1 and CDR2, per the germline V gene (reference sequence), are LNHDA and SQIVND. V drops 3 bases and J drops 1 base, leaving 6 bases in between. TCR CDR3 regions were amplified from genomic DNA by multiplex PCR using the deep immunoSEQ assay. Extracted genomic DNA from each cell subset was spread evenly across all wells of several immunoSEQ 96-well plates, with each plate serving as a replicate. For sorted subsets, 150 to 200 ng genomic DNA, equal to tens of thousands of T cell genomes, was loaded into each replicate PCR. Purified libraries were quantified with a Qubit 3.0 fluorometer, sized on a Bioanalyzer 2100, and re-quantified with the KAPA Library Quantification kit. Every immunoSEQ 96-well plate was sequenced on a dedicated single-read 150-cycle Illumina NextSeq 550 flow cell. The paper's processing steps were these. Because the immunoSEQ output held only junctional sequences and lacked quality scores, the filtering could not match the filtering applied to full-length reads. To assign V/J genes and CDR3, sequences were annotated against IMGT germline references using PyIR, a Python wrapper for IgBLAST v1.9. Any read was removed if the V/J assignment was weak (E-value above 1e-6), the CDR3 was missing, or the read contained stop codons, out-of-frame junctions, or ambiguous translated residues. V3J clonotypes were defined by identical inferred V gene, J gene, and CDR3 amino acid sequence. To compute the percentage overlap between repertoires, the number of shared unique clonotypes was divided by the size of the smaller repertoire. Repertoire richness was assessed with RTK rarefaction, the Chao1 estimator, and Recon v2.1 estimates of unobserved clonotypes. Generation probabilities were computed with OLGA for all TCRbeta clonotypes obtained by the gDNA method from a handful of donors. TCRdb obtained this table from immuneACCESS and retained in-frame rearrangements with V and J assigned. These tables miss some clones; where compared with another copy, unresolved V genes account for less than half of the shortfall, and the remainder is unexplained. That table supplies the V and J calls and clone size; D and trimming were determined from the DNA. In this sample the table shows some 630,000 clones, around 72% of which occur a single time. The ten largest clonotypes hold about 1.8% of the sample.

The sequence was obtained from a woman aged 30 to 39 in good health. Material: memory CD4+ T cells sorted from blood. Read against the paper, the sample's cell subset or site label means: CD45RA-negative fraction. Recombination connected TRBV19 to TRBJ1-1; no D gene can be assigned with confidence. This receptor has the CDR3 CASSIEPNTEAFF. The nucleotide sequence is TGTGCCAGTAGTATCGAACCGAACACTGAAGCTTTCTTT.